These 13 T cell receptor beta chains were sequenced from one sample in a study of cytomegalovirus exposure and HLA in healthy donors. Primers for the PCR totalled 60 Vbeta and 13 Jbeta. Clones were sequenced by immunoSEQ multiplex PCR, and TCRdb holds only the in-frame ones, with some missing. The sample has under 150,000 clones, 75% to 80% seen once. Sequencing was done on a sample of PBMCs. The receptor set was obtained from a woman aged 30 to 39 in good health and CMV-seronegative.

The chain combines TRBV6-1 with TRBJ1-2; a possible D gene is TRBD1 (5 bases). V dropped 3 bases and J dropped 2 bases, with 22 bases sitting between them. The germline V gene has CDR1 MNHNS and CDR2 SASEGT. The CDR3 consists of 18 residues. The CDR3 is CASSEREDTALPNYGYTF. CDR3 DNA sequence: TGTGCCAGCAGTGAGCGGGAGGACACCGCCCTCCCGAACTATGGCTACACCTTC.

V usage is TRBV9 and J usage is TRBJ2-3; 9 bases match TRBD1. This CDR3 has 15 residues. Germline CDR1 and CDR2: SGDLS and YYNGEE. V was pared by 3 bases and J by 2 bases, with 4 bases of the junction left unmatched. The CDR3 loop reads CASSEQGAFTDTQYF. DNA of the CDR3: TGTGCCAGCAGCGAACAGGGGGCGTTCACAGATACGCAGTATTTT. The whole variable domain, remainder taken from reference TRBV9 and TRBJ2-3, is DSGVTQTPKHLITATGQRVTLRCSPRSGDLSVYWYQQSLDQGLQFLIQYYNGEERAKGNILERFSAQQFPDLHSELNLSSLELGDSALYFCASSEQGAFTDTQYFGPGTRLTVL.

This clone was counted once. The rearrangement joins TRBV19 to TRBJ1-6, with 10 bases matching TRBD1. Germline CDR1 reads LNHDA; CDR2 reads SQIVND (reference sequence). The CDR3 contains 16 residues. Trimming cost V 3 bases and J 7 bases; bases outside gene matches: 6. The CDR3 DNA reads as TGTGCCAGTAGTATTGACAGGGGGCTAGGAAATTCACCCCTCCACTTT. Its protein is CASSIDRGLGNSPLHF.

The gene calls are TRBV5-1 and TRBJ2-2; 7 bases fit TRBD1. The J segment lost 5 bases and the V segment lost 4 bases, leaving 8 bases of the junction unmatched. Looked up from germline, CDR1 is SGHRS and CDR2 is YFSETQ. The CDR3 covers 15 residues. This CDR3 reads CASSHRQGETGELFF. DNA for the CDR3: TGCGCCAGCAGCCACCGACAGGGCGAAACCGGGGAGCTGTTTTTT.

The rearrangement joins TRBV6-5 to TRBJ1-1, with D tentatively TRBD1 (6 bases). This CDR3 comprises 13 residues. Trimming stripped 1 base from V and 8 bases from J, with 11 bases between. CDR1 MNHEY and CDR2 SVGAGI come from the germline V gene. The chain's CDR3 is CASSYYRTAEAFF. Written as DNA, the CDR3 is TGTGCCAGCAGTTACTATCGGACAGCGGAAGCTTTCTTT.

The gene calls are TRBV7-9 and TRBJ1-1; D gene ambiguous. CDR1 SEHNR and CDR2 FQNEAQ come from the germline V gene (reference sequence). The CDR3 spans 13 residues. V lost 3 bases, J lost 0 bases, and 5 bases lay in between. The chain's CDR3 is CASSLYMNTEAFF. The CDR3 DNA reads TGTGCCAGCAGCTTGTATATGAACACTGAAGCTTTCTTT.

The rearrangement uses TRBV2 and TRBJ2-4, with D possibly matching TRBD2 (7 bases). There are 14 residues in the CDR3. The V gene's germline CDR1 is SNHLY and CDR2 FYNNEI. Trimming left V 5 bases short and J 4 bases short, with 12 bases between. The CDR3 nucleotides read TGTGCCAGCAGTCAAGAGGGGGGGAAAAACATTCAGTACTTC. Protein sequence: CASSQEGGKNIQYF.

The gene calls are TRBV4-2 and TRBJ2-7; TRBD1 aligns across 9 bases. With 3 bases clipped from V and 5 bases from J, the junction kept 5 bases outside the gene matches. CDR1 LGHNA and CDR2 YNFKEQ come from the germline V gene. The CDR3 sequence is 14 residues long. The CDR3: CASSQPGTGNEQYF. In DNA, the CDR3 is TGTGCCAGCAGCCAGCCCGGGACAGGGAACGAGCAGTACTTC.

The rearrangement links TRBV4-1 to TRBJ1-2, with TRBD1 matching 8 bases. V was pared by 0 bases and J by 4 bases, with 7 bases of the junction left unmatched. Germline V gives CDR1 MGHRA, CDR2 YSYEKL. CDR3 length: 16 amino acids. CDR3 sequence: CASSQEFGQGGYGYTF. The CDR3 DNA is TGCGCCAGCAGCCAAGAGTTTGGACAGGGTGGCTATGGCTACACCTTC.

The chain links TRBV7-3 to TRBJ2-7, with D perhaps TRBD2 (6 bases). The CDR3 is 13 residues long. The ends were cut back, 2 bases at V and 5 bases at J, with 10 bases in the middle. Germline-derived CDR1 and CDR2 are SGHTA and FQGTGA. The CDR3 nucleotides are TGTGCCAGCAGCTTAGGAGGGTTCGACGAGCAGTACTTC. Its translation is CASSLGGFDEQYF. Full variable domain (rest looked up from reference TRBV7-3 and TRBJ2-7): GAGVSQTPSNKVTEKGKYVELRCDPISGHTALYWYRQSLGQGPEFLIYFQGTGAADDSGLPNDRFFAVRPEGSVSTLKIQRTERGDSAVYLCASSLGGFDEQYFGPGTRLTVT.

The chain employs TRBV2 and TRBJ2-7, with D uncertain. This CDR3 comprises 12 residues. Germline CDR1 and CDR2: SNHLY and FYNNEI. Trimming shortened V by 4 bases and J by 2 bases, and 6 bases separated the two germline ends. The CDR3 region has the DNA TGTGCCAGCAGTGCTGCAGCCTACGAGCAGTACTTC. This sequence encodes CASSAAAYEQYF.

The chain uses TRBV5-4 and TRBJ1-1, with a tentative D call TRBD1 (6 bases). The CDR3 has 16 residues. Germline V CDR1 and CDR2: SGHNT, YYREEE (reference sequence). V lost 4 bases to trimming and J lost 3 bases, with 19 bases between them. The CDR3: CASSTGPPGQDTEAFF. The DNA of the CDR3 is TGTGCCAGCAGCACTGGGCCTCCGGGACAAGACACTGAAGCTTTCTTT.

The rearrangement links TRBV7-8 to TRBJ2-6, with D unclear. CDR3 size: 16 residues. The germline V and J ends were trimmed by 5 bases and 0 bases, with 11 bases remaining between them. Germline CDR1 reads SGHVS; CDR2 reads FQNEAQ. CDR3 amino acids: CASSAVFRSGANVLTF. The CDR3, as DNA: TGTGCCAGCAGCGCAGTGTTTCGCTCTGGGGCCAACGTCCTGACTTTC.